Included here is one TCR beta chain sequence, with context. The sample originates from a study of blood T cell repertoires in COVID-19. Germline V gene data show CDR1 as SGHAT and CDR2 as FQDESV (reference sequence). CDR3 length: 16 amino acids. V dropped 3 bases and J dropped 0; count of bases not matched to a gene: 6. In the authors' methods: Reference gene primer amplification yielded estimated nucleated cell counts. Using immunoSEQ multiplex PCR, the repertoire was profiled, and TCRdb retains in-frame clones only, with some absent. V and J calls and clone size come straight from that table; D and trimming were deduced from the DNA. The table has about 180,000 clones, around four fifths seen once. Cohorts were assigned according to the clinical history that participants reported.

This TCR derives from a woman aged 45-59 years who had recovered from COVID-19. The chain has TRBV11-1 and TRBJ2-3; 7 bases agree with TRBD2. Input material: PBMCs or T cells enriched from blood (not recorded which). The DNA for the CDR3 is TGTGCCAGCAGCTTGGAGTTTAGCGGGAGCACAGATACGCAGTATTTT. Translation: CASSLEFSGSTDTQYF.